This paragraph covers one T cell receptor (beta chain) sequence. These data belong to a study of kidney transplant recipient with SARS-CoV-2 infection. V was trimmed by 0 bases and J by 8 bases, leaving 6 bases between them. Germline CDR1 reads SGDLS; CDR2 reads YYNGEE. This CDR3 has 12 residues. TCRdb reanalysed the reads using MiXCR and keeps one entry per CDR3 protein. The sample lists about 240,000 distinct CDR3 sequences, more than 25% occurring once. This rearrangement joins TRBV9 to TRBJ2-1; D is ambiguous. This TCR was recovered from a male patient aged 30 to 39 who had COVID-19 and was a kidney transplant recipient. These T cells may partly come from the graft donor. Sequencing was performed on a blood sample, taken at baseline and on day 111 from a kidney transplant recipient. The CDR3 region is CASSVARHEQFF. The CDR3 DNA reads as TGTGCCAGCAGCGTAGCTCGGCATGAGCAGTTCTTC.